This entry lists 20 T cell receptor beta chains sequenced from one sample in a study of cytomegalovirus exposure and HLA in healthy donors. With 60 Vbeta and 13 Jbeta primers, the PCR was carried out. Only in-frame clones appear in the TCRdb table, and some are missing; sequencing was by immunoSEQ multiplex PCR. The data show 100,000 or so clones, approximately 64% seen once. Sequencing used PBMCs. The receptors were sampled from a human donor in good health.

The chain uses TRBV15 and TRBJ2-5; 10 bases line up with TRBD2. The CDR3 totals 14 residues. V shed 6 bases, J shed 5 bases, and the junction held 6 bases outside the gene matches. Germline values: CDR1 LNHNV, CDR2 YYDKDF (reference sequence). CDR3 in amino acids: CATSRLAGEETQYF. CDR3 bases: TGTGCCACCAGTCGGCTAGCGGGAGAGGAGACCCAGTACTTC.

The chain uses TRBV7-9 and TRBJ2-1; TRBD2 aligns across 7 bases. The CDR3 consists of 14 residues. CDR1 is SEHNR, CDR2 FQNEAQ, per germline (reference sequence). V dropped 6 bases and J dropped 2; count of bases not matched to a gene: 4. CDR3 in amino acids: CASRKTSAYNEQFF. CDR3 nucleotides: TGTGCCAGCAGAAAAACTAGCGCCTACAATGAGCAGTTCTTC.

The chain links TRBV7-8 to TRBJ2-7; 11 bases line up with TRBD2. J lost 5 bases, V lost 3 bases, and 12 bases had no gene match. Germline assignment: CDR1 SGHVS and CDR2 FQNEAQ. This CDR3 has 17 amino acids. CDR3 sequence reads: CASSFFGGSGRANEQYF. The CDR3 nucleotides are TGTGCCAGCAGCTTTTTCGGAGGTAGCGGGAGGGCCAACGAGCAGTACTTC.

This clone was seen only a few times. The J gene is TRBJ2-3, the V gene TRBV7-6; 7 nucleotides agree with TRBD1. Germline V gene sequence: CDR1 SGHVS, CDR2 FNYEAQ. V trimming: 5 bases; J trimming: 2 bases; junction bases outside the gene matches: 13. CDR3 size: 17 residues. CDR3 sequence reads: CASSLIPADRDTDTQYF. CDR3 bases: TGTGCCAGCAGCCTCATCCCCGCCGACAGGGACACAGATACGCAGTATTTT.

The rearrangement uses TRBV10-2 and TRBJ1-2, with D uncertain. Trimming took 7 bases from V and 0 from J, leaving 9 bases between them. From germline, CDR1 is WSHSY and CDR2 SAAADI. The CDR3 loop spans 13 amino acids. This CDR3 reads CASMSETNYGYTF. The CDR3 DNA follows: TGCGCCAGCATGTCGGAGACTAACTATGGCTACACCTTC.

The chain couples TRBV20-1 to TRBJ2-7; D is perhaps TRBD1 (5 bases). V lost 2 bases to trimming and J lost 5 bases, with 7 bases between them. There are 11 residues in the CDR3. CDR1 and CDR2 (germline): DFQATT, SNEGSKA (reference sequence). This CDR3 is CSARNRNEQYF. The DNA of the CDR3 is TGCAGTGCTAGAAACAGGAACGAGCAGTACTTC.

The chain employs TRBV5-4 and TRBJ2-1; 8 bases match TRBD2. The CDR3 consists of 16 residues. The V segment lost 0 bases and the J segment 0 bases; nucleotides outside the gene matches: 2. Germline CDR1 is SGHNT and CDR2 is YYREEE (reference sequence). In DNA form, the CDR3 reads TGTGCCAGCAGCTTGGCCGGGGGGGGCTCCTACAATGAGCAGTTCTTC. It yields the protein CASSLAGGGSYNEQFF.

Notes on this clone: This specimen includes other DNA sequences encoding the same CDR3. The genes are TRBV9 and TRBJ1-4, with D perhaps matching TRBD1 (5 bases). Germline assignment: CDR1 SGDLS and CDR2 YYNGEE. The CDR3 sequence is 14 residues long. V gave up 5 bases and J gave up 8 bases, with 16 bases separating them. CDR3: CASSPTGLREKLFF. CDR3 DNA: TGTGCCAGCAGTCCCACGGGACTGAGAGAAAAACTGTTTTTT. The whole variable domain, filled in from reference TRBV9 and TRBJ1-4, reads DSGVTQTPKHLITATGQRVTLRCSPRSGDLSVYWYQQSLDQGLQFLIQYYNGEERAKGNILERFSAQQFPDLHSELNLSSLELGDSALYFCASSPTGLREKLFFGSGTQLSVL.

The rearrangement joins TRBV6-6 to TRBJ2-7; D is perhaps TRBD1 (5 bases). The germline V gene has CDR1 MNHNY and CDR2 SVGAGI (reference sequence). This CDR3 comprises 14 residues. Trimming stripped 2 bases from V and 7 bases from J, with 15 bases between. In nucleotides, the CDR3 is TGTGCCAGCAGTTACGATACGGACATCTCAGAGCAGTACTTC. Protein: CASSYDTDISEQYF.

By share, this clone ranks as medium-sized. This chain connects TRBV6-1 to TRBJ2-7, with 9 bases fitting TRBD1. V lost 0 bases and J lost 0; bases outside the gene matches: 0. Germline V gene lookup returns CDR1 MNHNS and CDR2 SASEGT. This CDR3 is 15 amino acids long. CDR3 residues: CASSEATGGSYEQYF. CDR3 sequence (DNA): TGTGCCAGCAGTGAAGCGACAGGGGGCTCCTACGAGCAGTACTTC.

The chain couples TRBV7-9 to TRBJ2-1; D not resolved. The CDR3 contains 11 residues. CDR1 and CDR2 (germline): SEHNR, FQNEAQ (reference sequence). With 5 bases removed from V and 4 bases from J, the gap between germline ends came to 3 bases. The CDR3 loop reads CASSPYNEQFF. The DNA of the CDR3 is TGTGCCAGCAGCCCATACAATGAGCAGTTCTTC.

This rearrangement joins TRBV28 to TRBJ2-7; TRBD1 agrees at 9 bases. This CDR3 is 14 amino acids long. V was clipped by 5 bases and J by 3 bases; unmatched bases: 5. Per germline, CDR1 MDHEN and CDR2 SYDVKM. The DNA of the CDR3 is TGTGCCAGCAGTAAAGACAGGGGGTACTACGAGCAGTACTTC. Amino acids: CASSKDRGYYEQYF.

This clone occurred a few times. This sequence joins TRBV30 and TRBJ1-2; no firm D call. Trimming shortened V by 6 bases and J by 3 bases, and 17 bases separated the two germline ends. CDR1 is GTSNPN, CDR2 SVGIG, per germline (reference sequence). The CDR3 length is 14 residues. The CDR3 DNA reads TGTGCCTGTCTCCGAGGTGAGGGCCACTATGGCTACACCTTC. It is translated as CACLRGEGHYGYTF. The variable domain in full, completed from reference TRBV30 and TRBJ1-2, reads SQTIHQWPATLVQPVGSPLSLECTVEGTSNPNLYWYRQAAGRGLQLLFYSVGIGQISSEVPQNLSASRPQDRQFILSSKKLLLSDSGFYLCACLRGEGHYGYTFGSGTRLTVV.

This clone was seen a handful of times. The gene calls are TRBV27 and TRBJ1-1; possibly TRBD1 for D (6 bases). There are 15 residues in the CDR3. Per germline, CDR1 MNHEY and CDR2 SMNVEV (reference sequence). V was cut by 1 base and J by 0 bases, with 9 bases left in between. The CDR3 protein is CASSLFGDMNTEAFF. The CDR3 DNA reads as TGTGCCAGCAGTTTATTCGGGGACATGAACACTGAAGCTTTCTTT.

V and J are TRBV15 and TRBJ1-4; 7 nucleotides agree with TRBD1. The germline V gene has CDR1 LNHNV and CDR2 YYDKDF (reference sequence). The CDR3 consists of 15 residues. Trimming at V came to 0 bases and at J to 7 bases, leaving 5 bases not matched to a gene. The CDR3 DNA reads TGTGCCACCAGCAGAGAGAGGGGGCGCGGTGAAAAACTGTTTTTT. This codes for CATSRERGRGEKLFF.

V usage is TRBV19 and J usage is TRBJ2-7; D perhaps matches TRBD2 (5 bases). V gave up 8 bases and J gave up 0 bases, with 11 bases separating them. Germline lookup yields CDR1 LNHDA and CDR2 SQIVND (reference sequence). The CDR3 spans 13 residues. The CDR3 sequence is CASGERYSYEQYF. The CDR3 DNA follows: TGTGCCAGTGGGGAGCGGTACTCCTACGAGCAGTACTTC.

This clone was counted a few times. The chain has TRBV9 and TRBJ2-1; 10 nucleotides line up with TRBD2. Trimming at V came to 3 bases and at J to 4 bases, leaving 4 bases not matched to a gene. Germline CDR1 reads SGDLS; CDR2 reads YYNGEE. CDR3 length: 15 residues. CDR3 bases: TGTGCCAGCAGCGCGGGACTAGCGTTGTACAATGAGCAGTTCTTC. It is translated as CASSAGLALYNEQFF.

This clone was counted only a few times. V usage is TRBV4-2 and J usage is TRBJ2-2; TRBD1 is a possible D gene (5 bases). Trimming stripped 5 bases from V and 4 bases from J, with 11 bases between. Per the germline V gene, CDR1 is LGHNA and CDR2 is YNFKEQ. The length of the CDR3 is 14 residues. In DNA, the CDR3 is TGTGCCAGCAGCAATAGACAGCTCACCGGGGAGCTGTTTTTT. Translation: CASSNRQLTGELFF.

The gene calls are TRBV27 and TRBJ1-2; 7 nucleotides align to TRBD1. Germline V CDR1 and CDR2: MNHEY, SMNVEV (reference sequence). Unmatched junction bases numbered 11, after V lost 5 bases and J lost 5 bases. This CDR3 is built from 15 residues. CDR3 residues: CASSQRDSLGYGYTF. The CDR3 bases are TGTGCCAGCAGTCAGAGGGACAGCCTAGGATATGGCTACACCTTC.

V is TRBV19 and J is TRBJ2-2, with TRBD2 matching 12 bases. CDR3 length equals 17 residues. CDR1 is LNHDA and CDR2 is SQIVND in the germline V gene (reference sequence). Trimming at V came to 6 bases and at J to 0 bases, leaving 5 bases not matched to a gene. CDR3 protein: CASRRGLAGANTGELFF. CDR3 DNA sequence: TGTGCCAGTAGAAGGGGACTAGCGGGCGCGAACACCGGGGAGCTGTTTTTT.